Listed here are 9 T cell receptor beta chains from one sample, sequenced in a study of T cell responses to AZD1222 COVID-19 vaccine. Some clones are missing from TCRdb's copy, which holds only in-frame ones; the method was immunoSEQ multiplex PCR. The sample includes roughly 87,000 clones, 89% of them seen just once. The material sequenced was peripheral blood, taken 28 days after the second AZD1222 dose. These receptors all stem from an adult who received the AZD1222 COVID-19 vaccine.

The chain links TRBV7-9 to TRBJ2-2; TRBD1 might be the D (7 bases). V lost 3 bases and J 4 bases, leaving 12 bases between the germline ends. This CDR3 spans 15 amino acids. The germline V gene encodes CDR1 SEHNR and CDR2 FQNEAQ (reference sequence). CDR3 nucleotides: TGTGCCAGCAGCTTGGGCGGGACAGCCACCGGGGAGCTGTTTTTT. It translates to CASSLGGTATGELFF.

The table lists this clone with a few counts. The chain links TRBV6-5 to TRBJ2-1; 9 bases match TRBD2. Germline CDR1 reads MNHEY; CDR2 reads SVGAGI. The CDR3 has 14 residues. Losses at the gene ends were 6 bases for V and 7 bases for J; bases not matched to a gene: 7. The DNA for the CDR3 is TGTGCCAGCAGCACGCGGGGGGGCCGGAATGAGCAGTTCTTC. Its translation is CASSTRGGRNEQFF.

The V call is TRBV5-1, the J call TRBJ1-1; no definite D call. The CDR3 sequence is 15 residues long. Germline values: CDR1 SGHRS, CDR2 YFSETQ. V lost 0 bases to trimming and J lost 1 base, with 10 bases between them. This CDR3 reads CASSLGRTQNTEAFF. The CDR3 bases are TGCGCCAGCAGCTTGGGACGGACTCAGAACACTGAAGCTTTCTTT.

The chain links TRBV6-5 to TRBJ2-3; TRBD2 aligns across 7 bases. The CDR3 extends over 15 amino acids. Germline V CDR1 and CDR2: MNHEY, SVGAGI. Trimming cost V 5 bases and J 6 bases; bases outside gene matches: 11. The CDR3 sequence is CASSNGLGLWDTQYF. In nucleotides, the CDR3 is TGTGCCAGCAGTAACGGACTAGGTTTATGGGATACGCAGTATTTT.

This clone was counted a single time. The chain combines TRBV6-4 with TRBJ2-7; 11 bases fit TRBD2. Trimming took 4 bases from V and 4 from J; bases not matched to a gene: 9. From germline, CDR1 is MRHNA and CDR2 SNTAGT. The CDR3 runs 16 residues. CDR3 loop: CASSALPGLAAYEQYF. CDR3 coding DNA: TGTGCCAGCAGTGCTCTACCGGGACTAGCGGCTTACGAGCAGTACTTC.

The gene calls are TRBV28 and TRBJ2-6; D is undetermined. The CDR3 runs 13 residues. V dropped 6 bases and J dropped 0 bases, with 3 bases sitting between them. Looked up from germline, CDR1 is MDHEN and CDR2 is SYDVKM. The CDR3 protein is CASSYSGANVLTF. As DNA, the CDR3 is TGTGCCAGCAGCTACTCTGGGGCCAACGTCCTGACTTTC.

The V call is TRBV16, the J call TRBJ1-1; D remains ambiguous. The CDR3 length is 16 residues. V was trimmed by 0 bases and J by 1 base, leaving 12 bases between them. Germline loops: CDR1 KGHSY, CDR2 FQNENV. CDR3 residues: CASSQSAPYPNTEAFF. CDR3 nucleotides: TGTGCCAGCAGCCAATCCGCTCCTTACCCGAACACTGAAGCTTTCTTT.

This chain joins TRBV6-6 and TRBJ1-5; D may be TRBD1 (5 bases). The ends were cut back, 0 bases at V and 8 bases at J, with 5 bases in the middle. Germline V lookup: CDR1 MNHNY, CDR2 SVGAGI (reference sequence). This CDR3 comprises 12 residues. In nucleotides, the CDR3 is TGTGCCAGCAGTTACTCGACAGAGCCCCAGCATTTT. It is translated as CASSYSTEPQHF.

The gene calls are TRBV19 and TRBJ2-7; TRBD1 or TRBD2 may be the D gene (6 bases each). Looked up from germline, CDR1 is LNHDA and CDR2 is SQIVND (reference sequence). V lost 6 bases and J 3 bases, leaving 9 bases between the germline ends. The CDR3 sequence is 12 residues long. CDR3 nucleotide sequence: TGTGCCAGTAGCGGGGGCGGCTACGAGCAGTACTTC. It translates to CASSGGGYEQYF.